Below, 25 T cell receptor beta chains from the same sample are listed, as sequenced in a study of T cells in Graves' hyperthyroidism and ophthalmopathy (dated by TCRdb to the late 2010s). To prepare the library, multiplex PCR was applied. For sequencing, an Illumina HiSeq 2000 was employed. The TCR beta CDR3 regions were amplified from the RNA transcripts. A first-round RT-PCR of the TCR CDR3 used the HTBI primer set with the Qiagen OneStep RT-PCR kit. Starting from the raw public reads, TCRdb applied fastp trimming at Q25, assembled clones with MiXCR and retained in-frame beta chains. Records with the same CDR3 protein are collapsed into one entry carrying the most frequent genes and DNA. The sample has about 500,000 distinct CDR3 sequences on record, roughly 17% of them singletons. Of the sample, about 18% falls within the top ten clones. Source material: blood. These receptors were obtained from a woman between 18 and 29 years old with Graves' hyperthyroidism.

This clonotype was counted many times. The chain joins TRBV19 to TRBJ1-1, with 7 bases lining up with TRBD1. The CDR3 has 14 residues. Germline-derived CDR1 and CDR2 are LNHDA and SQIVND (reference sequence). V dropped 3 bases and J dropped 6; count of bases not matched to a gene: 7. This CDR3 is CASSMKRGTAEAFF. The CDR3 bases are TGTGCCAGTAGTATGAAGCGTGGGACAGCTGAAGCTTTCTTT.

The chain uses TRBV7-9 and TRBJ1-5, with 10 bases fitting TRBD1. The germline CDR1 and CDR2 sequences are SEHNR and FQNEAQ (reference sequence). The junction had 4 bases not matched to a gene; V was cut back by 5 bases and J by 3 bases. The CDR3 consists of 15 residues. CDR3 in DNA: TGTGCCAGCAGCGTAGGGACAGGGGACAATCAGCCCCAGCATTTT. Translation gives CASSVGTGDNQPQHF.

The J gene is TRBJ2-1, the V gene TRBV19; 9 bases align to TRBD2. V gave up 9 bases and J gave up 6 bases; unmatched junction bases: 12. This CDR3 is 15 amino acids long. In germline, CDR1 is LNHDA, CDR2 SQIVND (reference sequence). In nucleotides, the CDR3 is TGTGCCAGCTCCCTAATAGCGGGGGATATCAATGAGCAGTTCTTC. This encodes CASSLIAGDINEQFF.

The genes are TRBV20-1 and TRBJ2-7; 12 bases fit TRBD2. Unmatched junction bases numbered 9, after V lost 6 bases and J lost 6 bases. Germline lookup yields CDR1 DFQATT and CDR2 SNEGSKA (reference sequence). The CDR3 has 14 residues. The CDR3 loop is CSAGGLAGIPEQYF. The CDR3 DNA reads as TGCAGTGCGGGCGGACTAGCGGGAATCCCCGAGCAGTACTTC.

This clonotype turned up a few times. V usage is TRBV29-1 and J usage is TRBJ2-5; TRBD2 matches 7 bases. This CDR3 has 13 amino acids. V lost 6 bases and J lost 3; bases outside the gene matches: 7. Germline-derived CDR1 and CDR2 are SQVTM and ANQGSEA. DNA of the CDR3: TGCAGCGTAGGACTAGTCGAAGAAGAGACCCAGTACTTC. It specifies CSVGLVEEETQYF.

In its sample, this clonotype was seen many times. This rearrangement joins TRBV9 to TRBJ2-1; 9 bases agree with TRBD2. Germline CDR1 reads SGDLS; CDR2 reads YYNGEE. This CDR3 has 15 amino acids. The V gene end was trimmed by 5 bases and the J gene end by 5 bases; junction bases not matched to a gene: 8. CDR3 protein: CASSPSGMVNNEQFF. Here the CDR3 DNA reads TGTGCCAGCAGTCCTAGCGGGATGGTTAACAATGAGCAGTTCTTC.

There are a few counts of this clonotype. The chain uses TRBV4-1 and TRBJ2-7, with unresolved D. This CDR3 contains 14 residues. V shed 1 base and J shed 0 bases, with 7 bases lying between them. Looked up from germline, CDR1 is MGHRA and CDR2 is YSYEKL. The chain's CDR3 is CASSQVSVSYEQYF. In nucleotides, the CDR3 is TGCGCCAGCAGCCAAGTTTCGGTCTCCTACGAGCAGTACTTC.

This clonotype was detected ten times or more. The chain employs TRBV28 and TRBJ2-7; TRBD1 or TRBD2 may be the D gene (5 bases each). Trimming shortened V by 3 bases and J by 2 bases, and 11 bases separated the two germline ends. CDR1 is MDHEN and CDR2 is SYDVKM in the germline V gene. The CDR3 contains 14 residues. The CDR3: CASSFLGVTYEQYF. CDR3 bases: TGTGCCAGCAGTTTTCTGGGGGTTACCTACGAGCAGTACTTC. The full variable domain, rest sourced from reference TRBV28 and TRBJ2-7, is DVKVTQSSRYLVKRTGEKVFLECVQDMDHENMFWYRQDPGLGLRLIYFSYDVKMKEKGDIPEGYSVSREKKERFSLILESASTNQTSMYLCASSFLGVTYEQYFGPGTRLTVT.

This clonotype was observed a handful of times. The chain combines TRBV24-1 with TRBJ1-1; D remains ambiguous. CDR3 length: 18 residues. V was trimmed by 0 bases and J by 0 bases, leaving 16 bases between them. The germline V gene has CDR1 KGHDR and CDR2 SFDVKD. This CDR3 reads CATSDLPDTGGMNTEAFF. CDR3 DNA: TGTGCCACCAGTGATTTGCCTGACACCGGAGGTATGAACACTGAAGCTTTCTTT.

The sample holds many counts of this clonotype. The V gene is TRBV5-8, the J gene TRBJ2-5, with D possibly called TRBD1 or TRBD2 (6 bases each). This CDR3 comprises 15 residues. Germline V CDR1 and CDR2: SGHTS, YDEGEE. V shed 0 bases and J shed 4 bases, with 13 bases lying between them. The DNA of the CDR3 is TGTGCCAGCAGCTTGGTCGGGGGCGCGGGAGAGACCCAGTACTTC. This gives the protein CASSLVGGAGETQYF. The full variable domain, in which reference TRBV5-8 and TRBJ2-5 provide the parts outside the CDR3, is EAGVTQSPTHLIKTRGQQATLRCSPISGHTSVYWYQQALGLGLQFLLWYDEGEERNRGNFPPRFSGRQFPNYSSELNVNALELEDSALYLCASSLVGGAGETQYFGPGTRLLVL.

The chain has TRBV29-1 and TRBJ1-3; D is uncertain. Germline loops: CDR1 SQVTM, CDR2 ANQGSEA. The V gene lost 5 bases and the J gene lost 4 bases, with 12 bases spanning the gap. The CDR3 is 13 amino acids. In DNA, the CDR3 is TGCAGCGTTTCGTTGGAAGTAGGAAACACCATATATTTT. Its protein product is CSVSLEVGNTIYF.

The chain employs TRBV6-1 and TRBJ1-3; 8 nucleotides align to TRBD1. Germline V gives CDR1 MNHNS, CDR2 SASEGT. The ends lost 4 bases at V and 4 bases at J; junction bases unmatched: 3. The length of the CDR3 is 14 residues. This CDR3 is CASSGTGYGNTIYF. The CDR3 DNA is TGTGCCAGCAGTGGGACAGGGTACGGAAACACCATATATTTT.

This clonotype was observed many times. J is TRBJ2-7 and V is TRBV20-1; TRBD2 aligns across 11 bases. The CDR3 extends over 15 amino acids. Germline values: CDR1 DFQATT, CDR2 SNEGSKA (reference sequence). J lost 0 bases, V lost 6 bases, and 7 bases had no gene match. DNA for the CDR3: TGCAGTGCCGACTTTAGCGGGAGGGTCTCCTACGAGCAGTACTTC. Encoded protein: CSADFSGRVSYEQYF.

This clonotype was found once. The rearrangement joins TRBV29-1 to TRBJ1-1; D is unresolved. CDR1 is SQVTM and CDR2 is ANQGSEA in the germline V gene. CDR3 length equals 11 residues. V dropped 6 bases and J dropped 4 bases, with 9 bases sitting between them. CDR3 DNA sequence: TGCAGCGTCCGAATGAGCACTGAAGCTTTCTTT. It is translated as CSVRMSTEAFF.

This clonotype was counted many times. In DNA form, the CDR3 reads TGCGCCAGCAGCTTACCGGGACAGGCACACAATGAGCAGTTCTTC. It specifies CASSLPGQAHNEQFF. The chain carries TRBV5-1 and TRBJ2-1, with 8 bases matching TRBD1. The CDR3 is made up of 15 amino acids. Germline CDR1 SGHRS, CDR2 YFSETQ. J lost 5 bases, V lost 2 bases, and 6 bases had no gene match. The full variable domain, with the rest looked up from reference TRBV5-1 and TRBJ2-1, is KAGVTQTPRYLIKTRGQQVTLSCSPISGHRSVSWYQQTPGQGLQFLFEYFSETQRNKGNFPGRFSGRQFSNSRSEMNVSTLELGDSALYLCASSLPGQAHNEQFFGPGTRLTVL.

The chain employs TRBV24-1 and TRBJ2-2; possibly TRBD2 for D (6 bases). Trimming pared 0 bases from V and 0 bases from J, leaving 7 bases between. The germline V gene has CDR1 KGHDR and CDR2 SFDVKD. The CDR3 runs to 16 residues. For the CDR3, the DNA is TGTGCCACCAGTGATTTGGCTAGCGCGAACACCGGGGAGCTGTTTTTT. The encoded protein is CATSDLASANTGELFF.

The rearrangement joins TRBV7-9 to TRBJ2-3; 11 bases agree with TRBD2. This CDR3 region has 13 residues. The V segment lost 11 bases and the J segment 5 bases; nucleotides outside the gene matches: 6. From germline, CDR1 is SEHNR and CDR2 FQNEAQ (reference sequence). CDR3 DNA sequence: TGTGCCGGTAGCGGGGGGGTGAGAGATACGCAGTATTTT. It translates to CAGSGGVRDTQYF.

This clonotype was detected a few times. The chain has TRBV5-1 and TRBJ2-1; D is possibly TRBD1 or TRBD2 (5 bases each). Trimming took 0 bases from V and 12 from J, leaving 10 bases between them. Germline V CDR1 and CDR2: SGHRS, YFSETQ. The CDR3 has 12 residues. The CDR3 coding sequence is TGCGCCAGCAGCTTGGCTGGGACCCCGCAGTTCTTC. It encodes CASSLAGTPQFF.

This clonotype has more than one count but fewer than ten. This chain links TRBV10-3 with TRBJ1-1, with D possibly TRBD1 on 5 matching bases. Looked up from germline, CDR1 is ENHRY and CDR2 is SYGVKD. Trimming took 10 bases from V and 0 from J, leaving 15 bases between them. This CDR3 is built from 14 residues. The CDR3 here is CATRTRGLNTEAFF. The CDR3 DNA follows: TGTGCCACTCGGACACGCGGCCTGAACACTGAAGCTTTCTTT.

This clonotype was recorded many times. This chain joins TRBV7-8 and TRBJ2-1; D unclear. Trimming pared 5 bases from V and 8 bases from J, leaving 13 bases between. Germline V gene sequence: CDR1 SGHVS, CDR2 FQNEAQ. This CDR3 spans 13 amino acids. CDR3 residues: CASSHDTRDEQFF. CDR3 DNA: TGTGCCAGCAGCCATGATACAAGGGATGAGCAGTTCTTC.

V usage is TRBV24-1 and J usage is TRBJ2-2; 9 bases agree with TRBD2. This CDR3 spans 15 amino acids. The V segment lost 6 bases and the J segment 4 bases; nucleotides outside the gene matches: 5. Germline lookup yields CDR1 KGHDR and CDR2 SFDVKD. The CDR3 sequence: CATSFAGGSTGELFF. DNA of the CDR3: TGTGCCACCAGTTTTGCGGGGGGGAGCACCGGGGAGCTGTTTTTT.

The chain carries TRBV10-3 and TRBJ1-4; 8 bases agree with TRBD1. CDR3 length equals 14 residues. Per the germline V gene, CDR1 is ENHRY and CDR2 is SYGVKD. The ends lost 6 bases at V and 4 bases at J; junction bases unmatched: 4. The CDR3 region is CAISVDRDNEKLFF. CDR3 bases: TGTGCCATCAGCGTGGACAGGGATAATGAAAAACTGTTTTTT.

This sequence joins TRBV5-1 and TRBJ2-1; 10 bases match TRBD2. The V gene end was trimmed by 0 bases and the J gene end by 2 bases; junction bases not matched to a gene: 5. CDR3 length: 17 amino acids. CDR1 is SGHRS, CDR2 YFSETQ, per germline. The CDR3 spells CASSLALAGDPYNEQFF. The DNA of the CDR3 is TGCGCCAGCAGCTTGGCTCTAGCGGGGGACCCCTACAATGAGCAGTTCTTC.

The sample holds a few counts of this clonotype. The chain is built from TRBV9 and TRBJ2-7; D possibly corresponds to TRBD1 (6 bases). Trimming took 4 bases from V and 3 from J, leaving 14 bases between them. Germline V gene data show CDR1 as SGDLS and CDR2 as YYNGEE. This CDR3 contains 14 residues. The CDR3 here is CASSPTGHNYEQYF. The DNA for the CDR3 is TGTGCCAGCAGCCCGACGGGACACAACTACGAGCAGTACTTC.

This clonotype was seen at least ten times. CDR3 amino acids: CAWSVQGSGSGYTF. CDR3 coding DNA: TGTGCCTGGAGTGTACAAGGGAGTGGGTCGGGCTACACCTTC. The rearrangement links TRBV30 to TRBJ1-2; D remains unclear. Trimming stripped 0 bases from V and 8 bases from J, with 16 bases between. Germline V gene data show CDR1 as GTSNPN and CDR2 as SVGIG (reference sequence). CDR3 length equals 14 residues.